This T cell receptor beta chain was documented in a study of blood T cell repertoires in COVID-19. Study information: From the United States, Italy and Spain came samples of acute and convalescent COVID-19.

Original processing notes: Counts of nucleated cells, estimated from reference gene primer amplification, were obtained. Method: immunoSEQ multiplex PCR; TCRdb's copy keeps in-frame clones and lacks some. V and J calls and clone size are as listed in that table; D and trimming were resolved from the DNA. The sample records around 290,000 clones, around nine tenths being singletons. V dropped 6 bases and J dropped 0; count of bases not matched to a gene: 7. The CDR3 has 15 amino acids. CDR1 MNHEY and CDR2 SVGAGI come from the germline V gene. The chain recombines TRBV6-5 with TRBJ1-2; TRBD1 matches 7 bases. The receptor was isolated from a woman younger than 30 who had recovered from COVID-19. The sample comprised PBMCs or T cells enriched from blood (not recorded which). The CDR3 is CASRAKDRTNYGYTF. Written as DNA, the CDR3 is TGTGCCAGCAGAGCCAAGGACAGGACTAACTATGGCTACACCTTC.